The 5 T cell receptor beta chains given below trace back to one sample, sequenced in a study of shared clonotypes between healthy human individuals. The data were produced by immunoSEQ multiplex PCR, yet TCRdb's version contains in-frame clones alone and is incomplete. The table lists about 580,000 clones, 95% to 98% of them singletons, with 0.25% to 0.35% in the top ten. Naive CD8 cells were CD45RO-negative, positively selected for CCR7, excluding terminally differentiated effector memory CD45RA+ cells. What was sequenced was naive CD8+ T cells sorted from blood. The origin of the receptors is a man aged 25-40 years in good health.

This clone was picked up one time. The DNA of the CDR3 is TGTGCCAGCAGTGAAGTGGCAGGGAGGCCCCAGTACTTC. Translated: CASSEVAGRPQYF. The chain is built from TRBV6-1 and TRBJ2-7, with a possible D match to TRBD2 (6 bases). Germline V lookup: CDR1 MNHNS, CDR2 SASEGT. The CDR3 sequence is 13 residues long. V was trimmed by 1 base and J by 10 bases, leaving 14 bases between them.

J is TRBJ2-7 and V is TRBV11-2; D unclear. The CDR3 length is 13 residues. V was trimmed by 5 bases and J by 3 bases, leaving 11 bases between them. Per germline, CDR1 SGHAT and CDR2 FQNNGV. The CDR3 sequence is CASSRLANYEQYF. CDR3 sequence (DNA): TGTGCCAGCAGCCGACTGGCCAACTACGAGCAGTACTTC. The full variable domain, completed using reference TRBV11-2 and TRBJ2-7, is EAGVAQSPRYKIIEKRQSVAFWCNPISGHATLYWYQQILGQGPKLLIQFQNNGVVDDSQLPKDRFSAERLKGVDSTLKIQPAKLEDSAVYLCASSRLANYEQYFGPGTRLTVT.

The chain couples TRBV9 to TRBJ2-1; D remains unclear. V lost 0 bases to trimming and J lost 6 bases, with 7 bases between them. The CDR3 has 13 residues. CDR1 and CDR2 from the germline V gene are SGDLS and YYNGEE. The CDR3 DNA is TGTGCCAGCAGCGTAGACGGTCGCAATGAGCAGTTCTTC. Residues: CASSVDGRNEQFF.

V usage is TRBV21-1 and J usage is TRBJ2-1; TRBD1 is taken as the D call from the table, unchecked against the DNA. TRBV21-1 is marked as a pseudogene. The CDR3 sequence is 17 residues long. In DNA, the CDR3 is TGTGCCAGCAGACACCTTATAGACAGGACAAGTAGGAATGAGCAGTTCTTC. It encodes CASRHLIDRTSRNEQFF.

The V gene is TRBV9, the J gene TRBJ2-5, with 11 nucleotides matching TRBD2. Per germline, CDR1 SGDLS and CDR2 YYNGEE. Trimming cost V 6 bases and J 4 bases; bases outside gene matches: 8. This CDR3 comprises 15 residues. DNA of the CDR3: TGTGCCAGCACATCTAGCGGGAGGACCCTAGAGACCCAGTACTTC. As protein: CASTSSGRTLETQYF.